The present entry profiles one TCR beta chain with its context. This CDR3 spans 16 amino acids. Trimming took 0 bases from V and 2 from J, leaving 11 bases between them. CDR1 and CDR2 from the germline V gene are MNHEY and SMNVEV (reference sequence). The sample is drawn from a study of blood T cell repertoires in COVID-19. TCRdb's table, derived via immunoSEQ multiplex PCR, lists solely in-frame clones and lacks some. The repertoire holds fewer than 500,000 clones, with about 90% as singletons. The sample was PBMCs or T cells enriched from blood (not recorded which). This clonotype originated in a woman aged 18-30 years with acute COVID-19. The rearrangement links TRBV27 to TRBJ2-1, with a tentative D call TRBD1 (6 bases). The CDR3 DNA reads TGTGCCAGCAGTTTATCTGGGGGCCTTACCTACAATGAGCAGTTCTTC. Translated: CASSLSGGLTYNEQFF.